Here is one T cell receptor (beta chain) with its context. As yet, its antigen is unknown. Some clones are missing from TCRdb's copy, which holds only in-frame ones; the method was immunoSEQ multiplex PCR. The table includes roughly 97,000 clones, roughly 86% detected once. Trimming removed 3 bases from V and 7 bases from J, with 18 bases in between. This CDR3 is 15 amino acids long. Germline V gene data show CDR1 as LNHDA and CDR2 as SQIVND (reference sequence). This entry is derived from a study of T cell responses to AZD1222 COVID-19 vaccine. General study points: Donors skewed white British and female; clonal diversity was possibly underestimated. Among AZD1222 vaccinees, only five to seven were seropositive at baseline.

V and J are TRBV19 and TRBJ1-2, with TRBD1 as a possible D gene (6 bases). The clonotype originates from an adult who received the MenACWY meningococcal vaccine as a control. The sample here was peripheral blood, taken 28 days after the second dose of the MenACWY control vaccine. The CDR3 loop reads CASSIGHRVTLGYTF. Written as DNA, the CDR3 is TGTGCCAGTAGTATCGGGCACAGGGTAACCCTTGGCTACACCTTC.